The 18 T cell receptor beta chains below were found in one sample sequenced in a study of CD8+ T cells in alopecia areata. Investigators isolated RNA and reverse transcribed it into cDNA to act as the sequencing template. Sequenced by immunoSEQ multiplex PCR; TCRdb stores in-frame clones only, minus some. This sample carries approximately 150,000 clones, around 62% of them seen once, and the ten largest clones take 36%. Input material: CD8+ T cells sorted from blood. The source is a human donor in good health.

This sequence joins TRBV13 and TRBJ2-7; 8 nucleotides align to TRBD1. The germline CDR1 and CDR2 sequences are PRHDT and FYEKMQ (reference sequence). The CDR3 spans 13 residues. V shed 7 bases, J shed 3 bases, and the junction held 5 bases outside the gene matches. This chain's CDR3 is CASKTGEDYEQYF. The CDR3 bases are TGTGCCAGCAAGACAGGGGAGGACTACGAGCAGTACTTC.

V and J are TRBV28 and TRBJ1-5; D may be TRBD1 (6 bases). The germline V gene has CDR1 MDHEN and CDR2 SYDVKM. Trimming pared 7 bases from V and 5 bases from J, leaving 27 bases between. The CDR3 is 18 residues long. In nucleotides, the CDR3 is TGTGCCAGCACTCCACGGGGGCTATTTAGGGACGAACATCAGCCCCAGCATTTT. This encodes CASTPRGLFRDEHQPQHF.

This chain joins TRBV7-2 and TRBJ2-1; TRBD2 matches 7 bases. Germline V gene sequence: CDR1 SGHTA, CDR2 FQGNSA. The CDR3 is 15 residues long. Trimming removed 2 bases from V and 2 bases from J; junction bases left unmatched: 3. CDR3 residues: CASSLSAGAYNEQFF. CDR3 in DNA: TGTGCCAGCAGCTTATCGGCGGGAGCCTACAATGAGCAGTTCTTC.

The CDR3 loop is CASSTRLSDEQFF. CDR3 in DNA: TGTGCCAGCAGCACCCGCCTCTCGGATGAGCAGTTCTTC. The rearrangement joins TRBV6-6 to TRBJ2-1; no clear D. V lost 6 bases and J 8 bases, leaving 14 bases between the germline ends. Germline CDR1 is MNHNY and CDR2 is SVGAGI (reference sequence). The CDR3 totals 13 residues.

This clone has just one count. The chain employs TRBV30 and TRBJ2-7, with D unclear. From germline, CDR1 is GTSNPN and CDR2 SVGIG (reference sequence). The CDR3 is 17 residues long. Trimming took 5 bases from V and 2 from J, leaving 25 bases between them. The CDR3 nucleotides read TGTGCCTGGGTCGACACTCGATATGAGAGTGGGGCCTACGAGCAGTACTTC. Amino acids: CAWVDTRYESGAYEQYF.

This chain connects TRBV7-2 to TRBJ2-7; 7 positions agree with TRBD1. The V and J ends lost 5 bases and 4 bases, in that order; junction bases with no gene match: 8. Germline CDR1 and CDR2: SGHTA and FQGNSA. The length of the CDR3 is 14 residues. This chain's CDR3 is CASSATGLGYEQYF. DNA of the CDR3: TGTGCCAGCAGCGCGACAGGGCTTGGGTACGAGCAGTACTTC.

V usage is TRBV2 and J usage is TRBJ1-5, with D uncertain. V was pared by 7 bases and J by 2 bases, with 9 bases between. Germline V gene lookup returns CDR1 SNHLY and CDR2 FYNNEI. The CDR3 length is 13 residues. Here the CDR3 reads CASNEGGNQPQHF. The DNA for the CDR3 is TGTGCCAGCAACGAGGGAGGCAATCAGCCCCAGCATTTT.

This chain joins TRBV5-8 and TRBJ2-1; D uncertain. The germline V gene encodes CDR1 SGHTS and CDR2 YDEGEE. V was clipped by 3 bases and J by 2 bases, with 6 bases between them. The CDR3 has 13 amino acids. This CDR3 reads CASSSTPYNEQFF. DNA of the CDR3: TGTGCCAGCAGCTCGACACCCTACAATGAGCAGTTCTTC.

This chain connects TRBV15 to TRBJ2-3; 9 bases fit TRBD2. The V segment lost 0 bases and the J segment 5 bases; nucleotides outside the gene matches: 6. CDR3 size: 16 residues. Per the germline V gene, CDR1 is LNHNV and CDR2 is YYDKDF (reference sequence). The DNA of the CDR3 is TGTGCCACCAGCAGAGAGGCGGGAGGGCCTGGAGATACGCAGTATTTT. The encoded protein is CATSREAGGPGDTQYF.

This clone has more than one count but fewer than ten. The J gene is TRBJ2-5, the V gene TRBV2, with D possibly TRBD2 on 6 matching bases. V dropped 2 bases and J dropped 4 bases, with 8 bases sitting between them. In germline, CDR1 is SNHLY, CDR2 FYNNEI. This CDR3 comprises 13 residues. CDR3 in DNA: TGTGCCAGCAGTGAACAAGCGGGAGAGACCCAGTACTTC. Amino acids: CASSEQAGETQYF.

This chain connects TRBV28 to TRBJ2-7; 9 positions match TRBD1. The germline V gene has CDR1 MDHEN and CDR2 SYDVKM. After removal of 2 bases from V and 4 bases from J, the junction contained 6 bases not matched to a gene. This CDR3 has 15 amino acids. The CDR3, as DNA: TGTGCCAGCAGTTTAGAGACAGGGGGATGGTACGAGCAGTACTTC. It is translated as CASSLETGGWYEQYF.

The J gene is TRBJ1-2, the V gene TRBV30; no clear D gene. The CDR3 is 11 residues long. V lost 8 bases, J lost 8 bases, and 15 bases lay in between. The germline CDR1 and CDR2 sequences are GTSNPN and SVGIG (reference sequence). The CDR3 protein is CAASGEGGYTF. The CDR3 DNA follows: TGTGCCGCCTCTGGGGAAGGAGGCTACACCTTC.

This rearrangement joins TRBV4-1 to TRBJ1-5; TRBD1 matches at 10 bases. The CDR3 covers 15 residues. The trim removed 3 bases at V and 7 bases at J, leaving 6 bases unmatched. The germline V gene has CDR1 MGHRA and CDR2 YSYEKL. DNA of the CDR3: TGCGCCAGCAGCCAGTTCCGGGACAGGGGCCAGCCCCAGCATTTT. Protein: CASSQFRDRGQPQHF.

The chain carries TRBV30 and TRBJ2-7; TRBD2 aligns across 11 bases. The CDR3 is made up of 13 amino acids. Germline V gene sequence: CDR1 GTSNPN, CDR2 SVGIG (reference sequence). V lost 7 bases and J lost 7; bases outside the gene matches: 9. CDR3 amino acids: CAFIAGGAGEQYF. The CDR3 DNA reads TGTGCCTTCATAGCGGGAGGGGCGGGGGAGCAGTACTTC.

The chain joins TRBV29-1 to TRBJ2-5; D assignment may be TRBD1 or TRBD2 (5 bases each). This CDR3 contains 14 residues. V lost 3 bases, J lost 7 bases, and 18 bases lay in between. Germline V gene sequence: CDR1 SQVTM, CDR2 ANQGSEA. The CDR3 coding sequence is TGCAGCGTTGATCCCCAAACCCCTGGGGGGACCCAGTACTTC. As protein: CSVDPQTPGGTQYF.

V gene TRBV29-1 combines with J gene TRBJ2-5; 7 bases fit TRBD1. The trim removed 3 bases at V and 4 bases at J, leaving 5 bases unmatched. The CDR3 runs to 13 residues. Per germline, CDR1 SQVTM and CDR2 ANQGSEA. The CDR3 region is CSVDRQGLETQYF. The CDR3 region has the DNA TGCAGCGTTGACCGACAGGGATTAGAGACCCAGTACTTC.

V gene TRBV2 combines with J gene TRBJ2-7; 10 nucleotides agree with TRBD2. Trimming removed 10 bases from V and 7 bases from J; junction bases left unmatched: 16. Per the germline V gene, CDR1 is SNHLY and CDR2 is FYNNEI. The CDR3 length is 15 residues. CDR3 residues: CATSPSGRASGEQYF. CDR3 nucleotides: TGTGCCACCTCTCCTAGCGGGAGAGCGTCGGGAGAGCAGTACTTC.

This clone was seen a handful of times. This chain uses TRBV27 with TRBJ1-2, with D perhaps matching TRBD1 (6 bases). This CDR3 contains 14 residues. Trimming removed 3 bases at V and 3 bases at J, with 11 bases between. Germline V lookup: CDR1 MNHEY, CDR2 SMNVEV (reference sequence). The CDR3 sequence is CASSFAGAHYGYTF. DNA for the CDR3: TGTGCCAGCAGTTTCGCAGGGGCTCACTATGGCTACACCTTC.